This entry lists 32 T cell receptor beta chains sequenced from one sample in a study of OX40 agonist ivuxolimab in advanced cancers. Sequencing was performed with immunoSEQ multiplex PCR; in TCRdb, only in-frame clones are kept and a portion is missing. Of about 75,000 clones in the sample, around 83% are singletons; the top ten hold about 8%. Sample: CD4+ or CD8+ T cells sorted from blood, taken in a trial of the OX40 agonist ivuxolimab. All receptors come from an adult with an advanced solid tumor such as melanoma, head and neck, liver or kidney cancer.

V is TRBV11-2 and J is TRBJ1-2; D is unclear. V lost 3 bases and J lost 4, with 15 bases in between. This CDR3 spans 15 amino acids. Germline values: CDR1 SGHAT, CDR2 FQNNGV. CDR3 in amino acids: CASSFDLRRTYGYTF. Here the CDR3 DNA reads TGTGCCAGCAGCTTTGACCTGCGCAGGACCTATGGCTACACCTTC.

This clone occurred once. The sample has other DNA sequences that encode this CDR3 too. The V and J genes are TRBV5-1 and TRBJ1-5, with D hard to call. Germline assignment: CDR1 SGHRS and CDR2 YFSETQ. V was pared by 0 bases and J by 6 bases, with 7 bases between. This CDR3 comprises 13 residues. The DNA of the CDR3 is TGCGCCAGCAGCTTGGGGGTAGGTCAGCCCCAGCATTTT. Translated: CASSLGVGQPQHF.

V usage is TRBV7-2 and J usage is TRBJ2-3; D unresolved. The CDR3 runs to 13 residues. V was clipped by 6 bases and J by 0 bases, with 7 bases between them. The germline gives CDR1 SGHTA, CDR2 FQGNSA. The CDR3 DNA reads TGTGCCAGCAGAACCTCTAGCACAGATACGCAGTATTTT. Translating gives CASRTSSTDTQYF.

The chain links TRBV6-1 to TRBJ2-4; D perhaps matches TRBD1 (5 bases). CDR1 and CDR2 (germline): MNHNS, SASEGT. The germline V and J ends were trimmed by 10 bases and 6 bases, with 22 bases remaining between them. CDR3 size: 15 residues. The CDR3 region is CATSGSIFAGNIQYF. In DNA, the CDR3 is TGTGCCACCTCAGGGTCCATCTTCGCCGGAAACATTCAGTACTTC.

The chain has TRBV7-2 and TRBJ2-7, with TRBD1 identical over 7 bases. The germline gives CDR1 SGHTA, CDR2 FQGNSA. Trimming took 5 bases from V and 1 from J; bases not matched to a gene: 17. This CDR3 spans 18 amino acids. This CDR3 is CASSPGTALRPSSYEQYF. CDR3 coding DNA: TGTGCCAGCAGCCCGGGGACAGCCCTCCGCCCTTCGTCCTACGAGCAGTACTTC.

The V call is TRBV28, the J call TRBJ1-3, with D perhaps matching TRBD1 (6 bases). This CDR3 is built from 13 residues. Germline CDR1 reads MDHEN; CDR2 reads SYDVKM. The ends were cut back, 2 bases at V and 6 bases at J, with 8 bases in the middle. The DNA for the CDR3 is TGTGCCAGCAGTTTAGGACAGCCAAACACCATATATTTT. This gives the protein CASSLGQPNTIYF.

The chain links TRBV11-2 to TRBJ2-1, with 8 positions matching TRBD2. CDR1 SGHAT and CDR2 FQNNGV come from the germline V gene. The CDR3 consists of 17 residues. The V and J ends lost 2 bases and 1 base, in that order; junction bases with no gene match: 7. CDR3 sequence (DNA): TGTGCCAGCAGCTTAAAACGTCTAGCGGGTTCCTACAATGAGCAGTTCTTC. Amino acids: CASSLKRLAGSYNEQFF.

The rearrangement links TRBV5-4 to TRBJ2-5; 12 nucleotides line up with TRBD2. Germline V gene lookup returns CDR1 SGHNT and CDR2 YYREEE (reference sequence). The CDR3 sequence is 16 residues long. V gave up 0 bases and J gave up 5 bases; unmatched junction bases: 5. CDR3 region: CASSLVLAGGSETQYF. The DNA for the CDR3 is TGTGCCAGCAGCTTGGTTCTAGCGGGAGGGTCGGAGACCCAGTACTTC. Full variable domain (remainder filled in from reference TRBV5-4 and TRBJ2-5): ETGVTQSPTHLIKTRGQQVTLRCSSQSGHNTVSWYQQALGQGPQFIFQYYREEENGRGNFPPRFSGLQFPNYSSELNVNALELDDSALYLCASSLVLAGGSETQYFGPGTRLLVL.

The CDR3 is CASSGTAGVEQFF. The DNA of the CDR3 is TGTGCCAGTAGTGGAACGGCGGGGGTGGAGCAGTTCTTC. This chain uses TRBV19 with TRBJ2-1; 7 positions match TRBD2. CDR1 is LNHDA and CDR2 is SQIVND in the germline V gene (reference sequence). J gave up 10 bases and V 5 bases, and 8 bases lay outside the gene matches. The CDR3 sequence is 13 residues long.

The rearrangement joins TRBV7-9 to TRBJ2-2, with 12 positions matching TRBD2. The CDR3 contains 16 residues. The V segment lost 5 bases and the J segment 2 bases; nucleotides outside the gene matches: 3. Germline CDR1 SEHNR, CDR2 FQNEAQ (reference sequence). CDR3 nucleotide sequence: TGTGCCAGCAGCGGGACTAGCGGGTTTAACACCGGGGAGCTGTTTTTT. It codes for CASSGTSGFNTGELFF. Full variable domain (outside the CDR3, taken from reference TRBV7-9 and TRBJ2-2): DTGVSQNPRHKITKRGQNVTFRCDPISEHNRLYWYRQTLGQGPEFLTYFQNEAQLEKSRLLSDRFSAERPKGSFSTLEIQRTEQGDSAMYLCASSGTSGFNTGELFFGEGSRLTVL.

The CDR3 nucleotides read TGTGCCAGTAGTATAGATCTCGGGAGAGTATACAATGAGCAGTTCTTC. Amino acids: CASSIDLGRVYNEQFF. The rearrangement joins TRBV19 to TRBJ2-1, with TRBD2 as a possible D gene (6 bases). Trimming left V 0 bases short and J 4 bases short, with 13 bases between. Germline CDR1 LNHDA, CDR2 SQIVND (reference sequence). This CDR3 region has 16 residues. The variable domain in full, completed from reference TRBV19 and TRBJ2-1, reads DGGITQSPKYLFRKEGQNVTLSCEQNLNHDAMYWYRQDPGQGLRLIYYSQIVNDFQKGDIAEGYSVSREKKESFPLTVTSAQKNPTAFYLCASSIDLGRVYNEQFFGPGTRLTVL.

V is TRBV18 and J is TRBJ1-5, with D maybe TRBD1 (6 bases). The CDR3 is made up of 14 amino acids. V lost 5 bases, J lost 8 bases, and 16 bases lay in between. Per the germline V gene, CDR1 is KGHSH and CDR2 is LQKENI. The CDR3 bases are TGTGCCAGCTCATGGGACATTCAATTGGAGCCCCAGCATTTT. Encoded protein: CASSWDIQLEPQHF.

A few counts support this clone. This sequence joins TRBV14 and TRBJ2-2; D gene ambiguous. The germline V gene encodes CDR1 SGHDN and CDR2 FVKESK. CDR3 length equals 13 residues. Trimming left V 2 bases short and J 1 base short, with 2 bases between. The CDR3 here is CASSQKNTGELFF. Here the CDR3 DNA reads TGTGCCAGCAGCCAAAAGAACACCGGGGAGCTGTTTTTT. The variable domain in full, with the rest retrieved from reference TRBV14 and TRBJ2-2, is EAGVTQFPSHSVIEKGQTVTLRCDPISGHDNLYWYRRVMGKEIKFLLHFVKESKQDESGMPNNRFLAERTGGTYSTLKVQPAELEDSGVYFCASSQKNTGELFFGEGSRLTVL.

The chain combines TRBV6-1 with TRBJ1-3; TRBD1 is a possible D gene (6 bases). V was clipped by 1 base and J by 6 bases, with 10 bases between them. CDR1 is MNHNS and CDR2 is SASEGT in the germline V gene. The CDR3 is made up of 14 amino acids. The CDR3 loop reads CASSEVQGINTIYF. CDR3 nucleotides: TGTGCCAGCAGTGAAGTGCAGGGGATAAACACCATATATTTT.

The count of this clone is one. The V gene is TRBV9, the J gene TRBJ1-5, with 8 nucleotides matching TRBD1. The CDR3 is 14 residues long. Trimming at V came to 3 bases and at J to 6 bases, leaving 5 bases not matched to a gene. The germline V gene encodes CDR1 SGDLS and CDR2 YYNGEE. CDR3 protein: CASSAGTGGQPQHF. DNA of the CDR3: TGTGCCAGCAGCGCCGGGACAGGCGGTCAGCCCCAGCATTTT.

This clone was recorded only once. This chain connects TRBV7-2 to TRBJ2-3; TRBD1 or TRBD2 may be the D gene (6 bases each). The germline gives CDR1 SGHTA, CDR2 FQGNSA. Between the trimmed V and J ends, which lost 2 bases and 3 bases, there was a span of 9 bases. The CDR3 consists of 14 residues. The CDR3 nucleotides are TGTGCCAGCAGCTTAAGGGGGAGGACAGATACGCAGTATTTT. This encodes CASSLRGRTDTQYF.

This chain uses TRBV19 with TRBJ2-2, with TRBD1 matching 10 bases. CDR1 is LNHDA and CDR2 is SQIVND in the germline V gene (reference sequence). The CDR3 consists of 14 residues. V was pared by 6 bases and J by 4 bases, with 2 bases of the junction left unmatched. The CDR3 loop reads CASRRDRGTGELFF. DNA of the CDR3: TGTGCCAGTAGACGGGACAGGGGCACCGGGGAGCTGTTTTTT. The whole variable domain, remainder taken from reference TRBV19 and TRBJ2-2, is DGGITQSPKYLFRKEGQNVTLSCEQNLNHDAMYWYRQDPGQGLRLIYYSQIVNDFQKGDIAEGYSVSREKKESFPLTVTSAQKNPTAFYLCASRRDRGTGELFFGEGSRLTVL.

The chain joins TRBV6-6 to TRBJ1-1; unclear D gene. Looked up from germline, CDR1 is MNHNY and CDR2 is SVGAGI (reference sequence). CDR3 length: 11 amino acids. V was shortened by 10 bases and J by 5 bases, with 11 bases between the two germline ends. The DNA of the CDR3 is TGTGCCACCCGACTAAATACTGAAGCTTTCTTT. It is translated as CATRLNTEAFF.

The chain carries TRBV9 and TRBJ2-3, with TRBD2 identical over 14 bases. CDR3 length equals 20 residues. Germline CDR1 is SGDLS and CDR2 is YYNGEE. V gave up 3 bases and J gave up 3 bases; unmatched junction bases: 15. CDR3 sequence reads: CASSALGLTSGGAQTDTQYF. The CDR3 DNA reads TGTGCCAGCAGCGCCCTGGGACTGACTAGCGGGGGGGCCCAAACAGATACGCAGTATTTT.

The CDR3 is CSVAGPGGINTGELFF. The CDR3 coding sequence is TGCAGCGTTGCCGGCCCGGGCGGGATTAACACCGGGGAGCTGTTTTTT. The rearrangement links TRBV29-1 to TRBJ2-2; D perhaps matches TRBD2 (6 bases). The CDR3 extends over 16 amino acids. V lost 4 bases, J lost 2 bases, and 17 bases lay in between. The germline CDR1 and CDR2 sequences are SQVTM and ANQGSEA.

The genes are TRBV5-1 and TRBJ2-7, with TRBD1 identical over 7 bases. The V and J ends lost 3 bases and 5 bases, in that order; junction bases with no gene match: 8. Germline V gene data show CDR1 as SGHRS and CDR2 as YFSETQ. CDR3 length: 14 residues. This CDR3 is CASSSLQGPNEQYF. The CDR3 DNA sequence: TGCGCCAGCAGCTCTTTACAGGGGCCTAACGAGCAGTACTTC.

This chain connects TRBV7-9 to TRBJ1-6, with D perhaps matching TRBD1 (6 bases). Trimming took off 6 bases at V and 5 bases at J, with 8 bases between the two ends. The CDR3 totals 13 residues. Per the germline V gene, CDR1 is SEHNR and CDR2 is FQNEAQ (reference sequence). The CDR3 sequence: CASRRDNNSPLHF. CDR3 nucleotides: TGTGCCAGCAGAAGGGACAATAATTCACCCCTCCACTTT. Full variable domain (outside the CDR3, taken from reference TRBV7-9 and TRBJ1-6): DTGVSQNPRHKITKRGQNVTFRCDPISEHNRLYWYRQTLGQGPEFLTYFQNEAQLEKSRLLSDRFSAERPKGSFSTLEIQRTEQGDSAMYLCASRRDNNSPLHFGNGTRLTVT.

CDR3 region: CASSEFAAGRWGQYF. The CDR3 DNA follows: TGTGCCAGCAGTGAATTCGCGGCGGGCCGGTGGGGGCAGTATTTT. This chain connects TRBV6-1 to TRBJ2-3, with D possibly TRBD2 on 5 matching bases. Trimming removed 2 bases at V and 11 bases at J, with 20 bases between. The CDR3 runs to 15 residues. Germline-derived CDR1 and CDR2 are MNHNS and SASEGT.

The V gene is TRBV7-9, the J gene TRBJ1-6; the D is unclear. The CDR3 contains 14 residues. Germline CDR1 SEHNR, CDR2 FQNEAQ (reference sequence). The V end lost 1 base, the J end lost 7 bases, and 8 bases lay between the germline ends. CDR3 sequence: CASSLEGNNSPLHF. The DNA for the CDR3 is TGTGCCAGCAGCTTAGAAGGGAACAATTCACCCCTCCACTTT.

The chain is built from TRBV7-2 and TRBJ2-2, with 10 bases lining up with TRBD2. CDR1 and CDR2 (germline): SGHTA, FQGNSA. The CDR3 is 16 amino acids. V lost 4 bases and J lost 4; bases outside the gene matches: 6. CDR3 region: CASSSSGGAFTGELFF. DNA for the CDR3: TGTGCCAGCAGCTCCAGCGGGGGGGCCTTCACCGGGGAGCTGTTTTTT.

This rearrangement joins TRBV6-5 to TRBJ1-2, with D maybe TRBD1 (5 bases). CDR3 length equals 14 residues. Trimming left V 5 bases short and J 4 bases short, with 14 bases between. CDR1 and CDR2 from the germline V gene are MNHEY and SVGAGI. The CDR3 is CASSGPRVSYGYTF. CDR3 coding DNA: TGTGCCAGCAGTGGGCCCAGGGTTTCCTATGGCTACACCTTC.

The J gene is TRBJ2-2, the V gene TRBV5-8, with TRBD1 matching over 8 bases. Trimming at V came to 1 base and at J to 6 bases, leaving 11 bases not matched to a gene. From germline, CDR1 is SGHTS and CDR2 YDEGEE. CDR3 size: 17 residues. Here the CDR3 reads CASSLFRQGQLPGELFF. For the CDR3, the DNA is TGTGCCAGCAGCTTGTTCCGACAGGGGCAGCTTCCCGGGGAGCTGTTTTTT.

The rearrangement uses TRBV4-3 and TRBJ1-1; the match to TRBD1 covers 8 bases. The V segment lost 1 base and the J segment 3 bases; nucleotides outside the gene matches: 1. Germline V CDR1 and CDR2: LGHNA, YSLEER. The CDR3 totals 14 residues. Written as DNA, the CDR3 is TGCGCCAGCAGCCAAGGGACAGGGTACACTGAAGCTTTCTTT. The encoded protein is CASSQGTGYTEAFF.

This chain uses TRBV5-1 with TRBJ2-5; D is possibly TRBD2 (6 bases). This CDR3 is built from 16 residues. Trimming cost V 0 bases and J 5 bases, with 17 bases left between them. The germline V gene encodes CDR1 SGHRS and CDR2 YFSETQ. CDR3 DNA: TGCGCCAGCAGCTTGGGTGGGACTGCCCTGGTTGAGACCCAGTACTTC. It specifies CASSLGGTALVETQYF. The whole variable domain, remainder taken from reference TRBV5-1 and TRBJ2-5, is KAGVTQTPRYLIKTRGQQVTLSCSPISGHRSVSWYQQTPGQGLQFLFEYFSETQRNKGNFPGRFSGRQFSNSRSEMNVSTLELGDSALYLCASSLGGTALVETQYFGPGTRLLVL.

The V and J genes are TRBV28 and TRBJ2-5; no clear D. The V and J ends lost 2 bases and 1 base respectively, with 2 bases between them. Germline V gives CDR1 MDHEN, CDR2 SYDVKM. There are 12 residues in the CDR3. CDR3 nucleotides: TGTGCCAGCAGTTTACCCCAAGAGACCCAGTACTTC. As protein: CASSLPQETQYF.

This clone appeared a single time. The chain is built from TRBV9 and TRBJ2-5, with 10 bases that match TRBD1. CDR1 SGDLS and CDR2 YYNGEE come from the germline V gene. V trimming: 2 bases; J trimming: 2 bases; junction bases outside the gene matches: 3. The CDR3 contains 15 residues. CDR3 sequence reads: CASSVGQGQQETQYF. The CDR3 nucleotides read TGTGCCAGCAGCGTGGGACAGGGGCAGCAAGAGACCCAGTACTTC.

This chain joins TRBV9 and TRBJ2-1; D unresolved. CDR1 and CDR2 from the germline V gene are SGDLS and YYNGEE. V was cut by 4 bases and J by 7 bases, with 12 bases left in between. The CDR3 sequence is 13 residues long. CDR3: CASSLGNLNEQFF. The CDR3 DNA sequence: TGTGCCAGCAGCCTGGGTAATCTTAATGAGCAGTTCTTC.